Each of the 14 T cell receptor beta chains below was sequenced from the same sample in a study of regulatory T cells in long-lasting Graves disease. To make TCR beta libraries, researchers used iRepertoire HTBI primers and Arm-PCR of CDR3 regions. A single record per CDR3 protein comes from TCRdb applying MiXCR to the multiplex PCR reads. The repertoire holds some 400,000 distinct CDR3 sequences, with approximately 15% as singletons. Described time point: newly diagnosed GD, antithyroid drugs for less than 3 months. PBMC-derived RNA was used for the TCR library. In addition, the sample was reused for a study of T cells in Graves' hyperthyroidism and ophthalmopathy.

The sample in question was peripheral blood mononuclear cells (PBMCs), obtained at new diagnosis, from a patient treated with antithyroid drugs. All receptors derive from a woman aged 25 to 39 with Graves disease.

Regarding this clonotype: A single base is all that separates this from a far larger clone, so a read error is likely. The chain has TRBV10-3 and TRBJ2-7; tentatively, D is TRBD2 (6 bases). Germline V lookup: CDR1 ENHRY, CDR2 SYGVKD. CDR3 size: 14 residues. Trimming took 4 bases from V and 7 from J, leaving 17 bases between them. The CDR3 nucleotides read TGTGCCATCAGTGGGACGGGAGTCTACAATGAGCAGTACTTC. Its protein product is CAISGTGVYNEQYF.

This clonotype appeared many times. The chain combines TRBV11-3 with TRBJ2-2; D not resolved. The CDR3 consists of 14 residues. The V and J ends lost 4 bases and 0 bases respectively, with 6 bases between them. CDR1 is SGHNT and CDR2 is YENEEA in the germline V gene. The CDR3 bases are TGTGCCAGCAGCTCCGATACGAACACCGGGGAGCTGTTTTTT. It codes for CASSSDTNTGELFF.

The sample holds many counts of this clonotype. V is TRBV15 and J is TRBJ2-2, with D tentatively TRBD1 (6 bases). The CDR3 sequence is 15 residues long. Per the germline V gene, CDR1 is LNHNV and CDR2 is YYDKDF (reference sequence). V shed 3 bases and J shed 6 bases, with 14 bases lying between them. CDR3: CATSSPGAGPGELFF. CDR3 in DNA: TGTGCCACCAGCAGCCCAGGGGCCGGACCCGGGGAGCTGTTTTTT.

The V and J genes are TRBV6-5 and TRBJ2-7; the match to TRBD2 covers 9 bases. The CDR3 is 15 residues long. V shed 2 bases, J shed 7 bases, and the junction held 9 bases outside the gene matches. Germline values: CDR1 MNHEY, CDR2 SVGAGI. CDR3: CASSYESSGAPEQYF. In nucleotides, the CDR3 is TGTGCCAGCAGTTACGAGTCTAGCGGGGCCCCTGAGCAGTACTTC.

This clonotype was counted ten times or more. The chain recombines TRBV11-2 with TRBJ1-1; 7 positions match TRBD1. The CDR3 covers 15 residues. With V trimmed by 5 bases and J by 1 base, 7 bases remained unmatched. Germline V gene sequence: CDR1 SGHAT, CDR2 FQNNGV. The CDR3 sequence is CASSKDRDRNTEAFF. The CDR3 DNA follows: TGTGCCAGCAGCAAAGACCGGGACAGGAACACTGAAGCTTTCTTT. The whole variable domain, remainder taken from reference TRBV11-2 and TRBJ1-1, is EAGVAQSPRYKIIEKRQSVAFWCNPISGHATLYWYQQILGQGPKLLIQFQNNGVVDDSQLPKDRFSAERLKGVDSTLKIQPAKLEDSAVYLCASSKDRDRNTEAFFGQGTRLTVV.

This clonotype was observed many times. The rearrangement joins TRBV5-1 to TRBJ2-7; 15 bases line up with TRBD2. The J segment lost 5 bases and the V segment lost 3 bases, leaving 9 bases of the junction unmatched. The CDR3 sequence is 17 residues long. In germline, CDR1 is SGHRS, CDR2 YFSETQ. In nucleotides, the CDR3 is TGCGCCAGCAGCTCACTCGGACTAGCGGGAGGGCAGAACGAGCAGTACTTC. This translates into CASSSLGLAGGQNEQYF. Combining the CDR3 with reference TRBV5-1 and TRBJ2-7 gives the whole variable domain KAGVTQTPRYLIKTRGQQVTLSCSPISGHRSVSWYQQTPGQGLQFLFEYFSETQRNKGNFPGRFSGRQFSNSRSEMNVSTLELGDSALYLCASSSLGLAGGQNEQYFGPGTRLTVT.

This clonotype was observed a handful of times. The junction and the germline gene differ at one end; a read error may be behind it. The CDR3: CASSLAHFYYGCTF. The CDR3 DNA is TGTGCCAGCAGTTTAGCCCACTTTTACTATGGCTGCACCTTC. The gene calls are TRBV12-3 or TRBV12-4 and TRBJ1-2; D gene ambiguous. There are 14 residues in the CDR3.

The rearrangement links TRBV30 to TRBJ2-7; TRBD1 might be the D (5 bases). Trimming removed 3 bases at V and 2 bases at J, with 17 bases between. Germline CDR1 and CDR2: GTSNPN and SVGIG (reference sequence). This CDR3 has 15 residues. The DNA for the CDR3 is TGTGCCTGGAGCCGCCCCAGGGTGTTTCCCTACGAGCAGTACTTC. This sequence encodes CAWSRPRVFPYEQYF.

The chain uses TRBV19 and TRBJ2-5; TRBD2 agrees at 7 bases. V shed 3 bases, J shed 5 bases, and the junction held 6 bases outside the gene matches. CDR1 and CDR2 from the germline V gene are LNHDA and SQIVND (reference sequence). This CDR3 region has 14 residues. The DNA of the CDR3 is TGTGCCAGTAGTATCGGCGGGAGCGGCGAGACCCAGTACTTC. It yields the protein CASSIGGSGETQYF. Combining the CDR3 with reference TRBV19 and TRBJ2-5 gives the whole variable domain DGGITQSPKYLFRKEGQNVTLSCEQNLNHDAMYWYRQDPGQGLRLIYYSQIVNDFQKGDIAEGYSVSREKKESFPLTVTSAQKNPTAFYLCASSIGGSGETQYFGPGTRLLVL.

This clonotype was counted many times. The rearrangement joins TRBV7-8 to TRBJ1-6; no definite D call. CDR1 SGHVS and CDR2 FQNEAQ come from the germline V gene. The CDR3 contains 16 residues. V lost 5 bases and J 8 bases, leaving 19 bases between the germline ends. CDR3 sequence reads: CASSPQLGSSDSPLHF. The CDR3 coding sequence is TGTGCCAGCAGCCCACAACTCGGGTCATCGGATTCACCCCTCCACTTT. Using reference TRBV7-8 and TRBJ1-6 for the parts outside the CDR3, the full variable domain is GAGVSQSPRYKVAKRGQDVALRCDPISGHVSLFWYQQALGQGPEFLTYFQNEAQLDKSGLPSDRFFAERPEGSVSTLKIQRTQQEDSAVYLCASSPQLGSSDSPLHFGNGTRLTVT.

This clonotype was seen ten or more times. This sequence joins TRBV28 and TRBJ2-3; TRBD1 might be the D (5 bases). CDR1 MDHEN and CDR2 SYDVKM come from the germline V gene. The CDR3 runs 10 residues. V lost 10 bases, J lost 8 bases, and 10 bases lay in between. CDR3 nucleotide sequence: TGTGCCACCCATAGGGGTACGCAGTATTTT. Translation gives CATHRGTQYF.

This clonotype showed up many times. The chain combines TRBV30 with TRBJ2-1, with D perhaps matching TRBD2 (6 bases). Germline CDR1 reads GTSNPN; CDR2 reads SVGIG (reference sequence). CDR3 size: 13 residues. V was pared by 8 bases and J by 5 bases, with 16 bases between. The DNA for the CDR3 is TGTGCCGCCCCGGGGCTAGCGAACAATGAGCAGTTCTTC. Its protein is CAAPGLANNEQFF.

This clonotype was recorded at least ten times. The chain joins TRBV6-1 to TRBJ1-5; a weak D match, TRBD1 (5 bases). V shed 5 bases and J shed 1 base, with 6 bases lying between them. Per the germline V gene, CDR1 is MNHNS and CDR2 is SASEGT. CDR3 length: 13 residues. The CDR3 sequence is CASSQGSNQPQHF. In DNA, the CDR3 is TGTGCCAGCAGTCAGGGAAGCAATCAGCCCCAGCATTTT.

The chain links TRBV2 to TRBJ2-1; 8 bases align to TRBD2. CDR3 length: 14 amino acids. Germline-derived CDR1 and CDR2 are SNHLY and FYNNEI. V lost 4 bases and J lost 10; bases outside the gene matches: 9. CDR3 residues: CASSGGLASYEQFF. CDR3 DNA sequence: TGTGCCAGCAGTGGCGGACTAGCTTCCTACGAGCAGTTCTTC. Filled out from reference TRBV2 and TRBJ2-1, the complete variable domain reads EPEVTQTPSHQVTQMGQEVILRCVPISNHLYFYWYRQILGQKVEFLVSFYNNEISEKSEIFDDQFSVERPDGSNFTLKIRSTKLEDSAMYFCASSGGLASYEQFFGPGTRLTVL.